A single sample is the source of the 11 T cell receptor beta chains below, sequenced in a study of blood T cell repertoires in COVID-19. The protocol was immunoSEQ multiplex PCR, while the TCRdb copy is restricted to in-frame clones and leaves out a portion. The data contain nearly 250,000 clones, approximately 90% of them singletons. The sample taken for sequencing was PBMCs or T cells enriched from blood (not recorded which). The receptors here all came from a man in his fifties or sixties who had been exposed to COVID-19.

The CDR3 loop is CASSHNRGTVNQPQHF. In DNA form, the CDR3 reads TGCGCCAGCAGTCACAACCGGGGGACAGTCAATCAGCCCCAGCATTTT. The chain joins TRBV23-1 to TRBJ1-5; 7 bases line up with TRBD1. TRBV23-1 is reported as an ORF; its role is uncertain. Trimming at V came to 3 bases and at J to 3 bases, leaving 8 bases not matched to a gene. The CDR3 has 16 amino acids.

The chain combines TRBV7-3 with TRBJ2-1, with D perhaps matching TRBD2 (7 bases). V shed 3 bases and J shed 7 bases, with 19 bases lying between them. From germline, CDR1 is SGHTA and CDR2 FQGTGA. The CDR3 has 16 amino acids. This CDR3 reads CASSFGGRGARNEQFF. CDR3 nucleotides: TGTGCCAGCAGCTTTGGAGGTCGGGGGGCACGGAATGAGCAGTTCTTC.

A word on this clone: Its ends do not fully match the called genes, so a read error is possible. The chain recombines TRBV6-4 with TRBJ2-1, with 12 bases matching TRBD2. Germline V gene data show CDR1 as MRHNA and CDR2 as SNTAGT. The CDR3 length is 15 residues. This CDR3 is CASSYSSGGVDEQFF. Written as DNA, the CDR3 is TGTGCCAGCAGTTACTCTAGCGGGGGGGTTGATGAGCAGTTCTTC.

This clone was picked up one time. The V gene is TRBV28, the J gene TRBJ2-1; 9 bases map to TRBD2. V was pared by 7 bases and J by 0 bases, with 1 base of the junction left unmatched. The CDR3 covers 14 residues. Germline CDR1 is MDHEN and CDR2 is SYDVKM. The CDR3 spells CASIAGDSYNEQFF. The CDR3 nucleotides are TGTGCCAGCATAGCGGGGGACTCCTACAATGAGCAGTTCTTC.

This chain joins TRBV9 and TRBJ2-7; the match to TRBD1 covers 9 bases. The V and J ends lost 0 bases and 3 bases, in that order; junction bases with no gene match: 4. The CDR3 length is 15 residues. CDR1 is SGDLS and CDR2 is YYNGEE in the germline V gene. The CDR3 region is CASSVDGTGRYEQYF. The CDR3, as DNA: TGTGCCAGCAGCGTAGACGGGACAGGGCGCTACGAGCAGTACTTC.

This clone has just one count. The chain combines TRBV15 with TRBJ1-3; 9 positions match TRBD1. The V and J ends lost 3 bases and 0 bases, in that order; junction bases with no gene match: 9. This CDR3 has 18 amino acids. CDR1 and CDR2 (germline): LNHNV, YYDKDF (reference sequence). The CDR3: CATSRGATTGGSGNTIYF. The CDR3 coding sequence is TGTGCCACCAGCAGGGGGGCGACGACAGGGGGCTCTGGAAACACCATATATTTT. Complete variable domain (other parts from reference TRBV15 and TRBJ1-3): DAMVIQNPRYQVTQFGKPVTLSCSQTLNHNVMYWYQQKSSQAPKLLFHYYDKDFNNEADTPDNFQSRRPNTSFCFLDIRSPGLGDTAMYLCATSRGATTGGSGNTIYFGEGSWLTVV.

The V call is TRBV28, the J call TRBJ1-5, with TRBD1 matching 10 bases. Losses at the gene ends were 2 bases for V and 6 bases for J; bases not matched to a gene: 7. The CDR3 consists of 16 residues. The V gene's germline CDR1 is MDHEN and CDR2 SYDVKM. The CDR3 region is CASSLAGQGLGQPQHF. CDR3 DNA: TGTGCCAGCAGTTTAGCGGGACAGGGGTTAGGTCAGCCCCAGCATTTT.

Only one count was recorded for this clone. The gene calls are TRBV2 and TRBJ1-5, with 8 bases aligning to TRBD1. The junction had 7 bases not matched to a gene; V was cut back by 5 bases and J by 7 bases. The CDR3 consists of 14 residues. Looked up from germline, CDR1 is SNHLY and CDR2 is FYNNEI. This chain's CDR3 is CASSPGGATQPQHF. The CDR3 DNA reads TGTGCCAGCAGTCCAGGGGGCGCGACGCAGCCCCAGCATTTT.

The chain employs TRBV7-2 and TRBJ1-5, with unresolved D. This CDR3 is built from 19 residues. Trimming shortened V by 1 base and J by 0 bases, and 19 bases separated the two germline ends. Germline CDR1 and CDR2: SGHTA and FQGNSA. The CDR3 protein is CASSLVNPMTPYSNQPQHF. CDR3 DNA sequence: TGTGCCAGCAGCTTAGTAAATCCGATGACACCTTATAGCAATCAGCCCCAGCATTTT.

V gene TRBV19 combines with J gene TRBJ1-2, with TRBD1 matching 9 bases. J was trimmed by 5 bases and V by 5 bases; bases with no gene match: 6. CDR1 is LNHDA and CDR2 is SQIVND in the germline V gene (reference sequence). This CDR3 has 14 amino acids. The CDR3 DNA reads as TGTGCCAGTAGTCCTGGGACAGGGAGTTATGGCTACACCTTC. It codes for CASSPGTGSYGYTF.

The V gene is TRBV13, the J gene TRBJ1-2; tentative D call: TRBD1 (6 bases). CDR1 is PRHDT and CDR2 is FYEKMQ in the germline V gene (reference sequence). The CDR3 loop spans 14 amino acids. Trimming stripped 4 bases from V and 7 bases from J, with 16 bases between. CDR3 sequence: CASSYDQGGGGYTF. The CDR3 DNA reads as TGTGCCAGCAGCTATGATCAAGGGGGTGGTGGCTACACCTTC. The whole variable domain, filled in from reference TRBV13 and TRBJ1-2, reads AAGVIQSPRHLIKEKRETATLKCYPIPRHDTVYWYQQGPGQDPQFLISFYEKMQSDKGSIPDRFSAQQFSDYHSELNMSSLELGDSALYFCASSYDQGGGGYTFGSGTRLTVV.